This is a list of T cell receptor beta chains from one sample in a study of cytomegalovirus exposure and HLA in healthy donors. Using immunoSEQ multiplex PCR, the repertoire was profiled, and TCRdb retains in-frame clones only, with some absent. The sample holds some 97,000 clones; roughly 70% are singletons and the top ten take 4% to 5.5%. The specimen sequenced was PBMCs. The receptor source for this set is a woman between 18 and 29 years old in good health and CMV-seropositive. CDR3s include the opening cysteine and the closing phenylalanine or tryptophan. Fields, in order: CDR3 protein, CDR3 DNA, clone size, J gene, D gene, V gene. The D gene is left open where the match is weak. Clone size is given for some rows only: seen once, a few or many times, or a class if the clone is expanded.

cdr3_aa: CASTGGFRGISYTF
cdr3_nt: TGTGCCAGCACTGGCGGGTTTCGGGGGATCAGCTACACCTTC
clone_size: .
j_call: TRBJ1-2
d_call: .
v_call: TRBV28

cdr3_aa: CSAPQDEQYF
cdr3_nt: TGCAGTGCGCCCCAGGATGAGCAGTACTTC
clone_size: .
j_call: TRBJ2-7
d_call: .
v_call: TRBV20-1

cdr3_aa: CASSPVSVAGVADTQYF
cdr3_nt: TGCGCCAGCAGCCCCGTATCGGTAGCGGGAGTCGCAGATACGCAGTATTTT
clone_size: .
j_call: TRBJ2-3
d_call: TRBD2
v_call: TRBV5-1

cdr3_aa: CASRIQDSGANVLTF
cdr3_nt: TGTGCCAGCAGAATACAGGACTCTGGGGCCAACGTCCTGACTTTC
clone_size: .
j_call: TRBJ2-6
d_call: .
v_call: TRBV2

cdr3_aa: CASSLDGRAFPNEQFF
cdr3_nt: TGTGCCAGCAGTTTAGACGGGAGGGCCTTTCCAAATGAGCAGTTCTTC
clone_size: .
j_call: TRBJ2-1
d_call: TRBD2
v_call: TRBV28

cdr3_aa: CASSLHPANTGELFF
cdr3_nt: TGTGCCAGCAGCTTACACCCGGCGAACACCGGGGAGCTGTTTTTT
clone_size: .
j_call: TRBJ2-2
d_call: .
v_call: TRBV7-3

cdr3_aa: CASSPGAEYEQYF
cdr3_nt: TGTGCCAGCTCACCTGGAGCGGAGTACGAGCAGTACTTC
clone_size: .
j_call: TRBJ2-7
d_call: .
v_call: TRBV6-5

cdr3_aa: CASSGGSREASGYTF
cdr3_nt: TGTGCCAGCAGTGGGGGAAGCAGGGAAGCTTCTGGCTACACCTTC
clone_size: .
j_call: TRBJ1-2
d_call: .
v_call: TRBV6-4

cdr3_aa: CASRLTYEQYF
cdr3_nt: TGTGCCAGCAGACTAACCTACGAGCAGTACTTC
clone_size: .
j_call: TRBJ2-7
d_call: .
v_call: TRBV25-1

cdr3_aa: CSAQQVYEQYF
cdr3_nt: TGCAGTGCTCAACAGGTATACGAGCAGTACTTC
clone_size: .
j_call: TRBJ2-7
d_call: .
v_call: TRBV20-1

cdr3_aa: CGAYRFPEAFF
cdr3_nt: TGTGGGGCCTACAGGTTTCCTGAAGCTTTCTTT
clone_size: few
j_call: TRBJ1-1
d_call: .
v_call: TRBV6-1

cdr3_aa: CASRTTALMNTEAFF
cdr3_nt: TGTGCCAGTAGAACGACAGCCCTTATGAACACTGAAGCTTTCTTT
clone_size: .
j_call: TRBJ1-1
d_call: .
v_call: TRBV19

cdr3_aa: CASSPGSLAPQHF
cdr3_nt: TGTGCCAGCAGCCCCGGCTCCTTAGCGCCCCAGCATTTT
clone_size: .
j_call: TRBJ1-5
d_call: .
v_call: TRBV7-2

cdr3_aa: CASSPNRGQDYGYTF
cdr3_nt: TGTGCCAGCTCACCAAACAGGGGGCAAGACTATGGCTACACCTTC
clone_size: .
j_call: TRBJ1-2
d_call: TRBD1
v_call: TRBV18

cdr3_aa: CAGSLGTGDQDTQYF
cdr3_nt: TGTGCCGGCAGTTTAGGGACAGGAGATCAGGATACGCAGTATTTT
clone_size: .
j_call: TRBJ2-3
d_call: TRBD1
v_call: TRBV28

cdr3_aa: CASSPPGKKETQYF
cdr3_nt: TGTGCCAGCAGCCCGCCGGGAAAAAAAGAGACCCAGTACTTC
clone_size: .
j_call: TRBJ2-5
d_call: .
v_call: TRBV7-9

cdr3_aa: CASSRSGGIMNTEAFF
cdr3_nt: TGTGCCAGCAGCCGATCGGGGGGCATCATGAACACTGAAGCTTTCTTT
clone_size: .
j_call: TRBJ1-1
d_call: .
v_call: TRBV9

cdr3_aa: CASSRTSGRAAINTQYF
cdr3_nt: TGTGCCAGCAGTCGGACTAGCGGGAGGGCCGCGATAAATACGCAGTATTTT
clone_size: .
j_call: TRBJ2-3
d_call: TRBD2
v_call: TRBV27

cdr3_aa: CASSLLESGELFF
cdr3_nt: TGTGCCAGCAGTTTATTAGAGTCCGGGGAGCTGTTTTTT
clone_size: few
j_call: TRBJ2-2
d_call: .
v_call: TRBV28

cdr3_aa: CAISAPTGLGTEAFF
cdr3_nt: TGTGCCATCAGTGCACCGACAGGGCTCGGCACTGAAGCTTTCTTT
clone_size: .
j_call: TRBJ1-1
d_call: TRBD1
v_call: TRBV10-3

cdr3_aa: CASSESAGAFNNEQFF
cdr3_nt: TGTGCCAGCAGTGAATCGGCGGGAGCATTTAACAATGAGCAGTTCTTC
clone_size: .
j_call: TRBJ2-1
d_call: TRBD2
v_call: TRBV6-4

cdr3_aa: CSVASPSGSPNEQFF
cdr3_nt: TGCAGCGTTGCGAGCCCTAGCGGGAGTCCTAATGAGCAGTTCTTC
clone_size: .
j_call: TRBJ2-1
d_call: TRBD2
v_call: TRBV29-1

cdr3_aa: CASSLARDRDYEQYF
cdr3_nt: TGTGCCAGCAGCTTAGCCCGGGACAGGGACTACGAGCAGTACTTC
clone_size: .
j_call: TRBJ2-7
d_call: TRBD1
v_call: TRBV13

cdr3_aa: CSSSLAYGTGHNEQFF
cdr3_nt: TGTTCCAGCAGCTTAGCGTATGGGACAGGCCACAATGAGCAGTTCTTC
clone_size: .
j_call: TRBJ2-1
d_call: TRBD1
v_call: TRBV7-9

cdr3_aa: CASSPPSRATNEKLFF
cdr3_nt: TGTGCCAGCTCACCACCGTCCCGTGCAACTAATGAAAAACTGTTTTTT
clone_size: .
j_call: TRBJ1-4
d_call: .
v_call: TRBV18

cdr3_aa: CASSYSGTGNPYEQYF
cdr3_nt: TGTGCCAGCAGTTACTCCGGGACAGGGAATCCATACGAGCAGTACTTC
clone_size: once
j_call: TRBJ2-7
d_call: TRBD1
v_call: TRBV7-9

cdr3_aa: CASSTGQVGGGEQYF
cdr3_nt: TGTGCCAGCAGTACCGGACAGGTGGGGGGAGGTGAGCAGTACTTC
clone_size: few
j_call: TRBJ2-7
d_call: .
v_call: TRBV6-1

cdr3_aa: CASSLNGGTEAFF
cdr3_nt: TGTGCCAGCAGTTTAAACGGGGGGACTGAAGCTTTCTTT
clone_size: few
j_call: TRBJ1-1
d_call: .
v_call: TRBV27